The next 8 T cell receptor beta chains were all read from a single sample in a study of T cells in localized non-small cell lung cancer. This table comes from immunoSEQ multiplex PCR, and its TCRdb copy is limited to in-frame clones, with some not included. The repertoire holds some 78,000 clones, with roughly 81% as singletons. This sample comprised peripheral blood, obtained before any cancer treatment. These TCRs come from a man between 40 and 70 years old with stage I lung adenocarcinoma.

This sequence joins TRBV30 and TRBJ1-2; 10 nucleotides line up with TRBD1. The CDR3 covers 14 residues. Germline V gene lookup returns CDR1 GTSNPN and CDR2 SVGIG (reference sequence). The junction had 11 bases not matched to a gene; V was cut back by 5 bases and J by 8 bases. The CDR3 is CAWLGGTGVRGYTF. The CDR3 nucleotides read TGTGCCTGGTTGGGGGGGACAGGGGTTCGAGGCTACACCTTC. The full variable domain, rest sourced from reference TRBV30 and TRBJ1-2, is SQTIHQWPATLVQPVGSPLSLECTVEGTSNPNLYWYRQAAGRGLQLLFYSVGIGQISSEVPQNLSASRPQDRQFILSSKKLLLSDSGFYLCAWLGGTGVRGYTFGSGTRLTVV.

The rearrangement uses TRBV9 and TRBJ1-1; the match to TRBD1 covers 7 bases. CDR1 is SGDLS and CDR2 is YYNGEE in the germline V gene. V was pared by 4 bases and J by 8 bases, with 11 bases of the junction left unmatched. The CDR3 sequence is 14 residues long. DNA of the CDR3: TGTGCCAGCAGCCCGAACCCAGGGGGGAGAGAAGCTTTCTTT. Its translation is CASSPNPGGREAFF.

The J gene is TRBJ2-5, the V gene TRBV14, with 9 bases identical to TRBD2. The V gene's germline CDR1 is SGHDN and CDR2 FVKESK. This CDR3 has 16 amino acids. J gave up 1 base and V 3 bases, and 6 bases lay outside the gene matches. The CDR3 region is CASSQGLALFQETQYF. The CDR3 nucleotides read TGTGCCAGCAGCCAGGGACTAGCCCTGTTCCAAGAGACCCAGTACTTC.

The chain has TRBV5-6 and TRBJ2-1, with D perhaps given as TRBD1 or TRBD2 (7 bases each). Germline V CDR1 and CDR2: SGHDT, YYEEEE. Trimming left V 4 bases short and J 2 bases short, with 19 bases between. The CDR3 is 17 residues long. The DNA of the CDR3 is TGTGCCAGCAGCCTGTTGGGAGGGGGCGTCACCTACAATGAGCAGTTCTTC. Protein: CASSLLGGGVTYNEQFF.

The chain uses TRBV6-1 and TRBJ2-1; D gene uncertain. CDR3 size: 15 residues. With 6 bases removed from V and 0 bases from J, the gap between germline ends came to 12 bases. Germline V CDR1 and CDR2: MNHNS, SASEGT. Written as DNA, the CDR3 is TGTGCCAGCAGCTTACTGACGAGCTCCTACAATGAGCAGTTCTTC. Its translation is CASSLLTSSYNEQFF.

This clone was seen once. This sequence joins TRBV18 and TRBJ2-1; possibly TRBD1 for D (6 bases). Germline V CDR1 and CDR2: KGHSH, LQKENI. The CDR3 loop spans 16 amino acids. The V end lost 3 bases, the J end lost 0 bases, and 12 bases lay between the germline ends. CDR3 in DNA: TGTGCCAGCTCACCCCAGGGGCTCCGCTCCTACAATGAGCAGTTCTTC. Translation: CASSPQGLRSYNEQFF.

About this clone: Compared with germline, one end of the junction differs, possibly owing to a read error. The rearrangement uses TRBV29-1 and TRBJ2-1, with D possibly matching TRBD2 (5 bases). The CDR3 spans 12 residues. The germline gives CDR1 SQVTM, CDR2 ANQGSEA. The CDR3 loop is CSVEGLGNEQLF. CDR3 bases: TGCAGCGTGGAAGGACTTGGAAATGAGCAGCTCTTC.

V is TRBV28 and J is TRBJ1-5; 9 bases fit TRBD1. This CDR3 region has 14 residues. Germline lookup yields CDR1 MDHEN and CDR2 SYDVKM. V dropped 5 bases and J dropped 5; count of bases not matched to a gene: 4. The CDR3 bases are TGTGCCAGCAGTCAGGACAGGGGATATCAGCCCCAGCATTTT. Protein product: CASSQDRGYQPQHF. Full variable domain (missing parts from reference TRBV28 and TRBJ1-5): DVKVTQSSRYLVKRTGEKVFLECVQDMDHENMFWYRQDPGLGLRLIYFSYDVKMKEKGDIPEGYSVSREKKERFSLILESASTNQTSMYLCASSQDRGYQPQHFGDGTRLSIL.